Described below is a single T cell receptor (beta chain) sequence and its context. Produced via immunoSEQ multiplex PCR; TCRdb's table is partial and in-frame only. The sample lists under 200,000 clones, approximately 84% occurring once. The data originate from a study of blood T cell repertoires in COVID-19. Germline values: CDR1 MNHNS, CDR2 SASEGT. V lost 1 base and J 5 bases, leaving 8 bases between the germline ends. This CDR3 comprises 14 residues. Sequencing was performed on peripheral blood. This sequence was found in a woman of 80 years or more with acute or convalescent COVID-19. The chain joins TRBV6-1 to TRBJ2-2; D gene uncertain. CDR3 loop: CASSEGRSTGELFF. CDR3 nucleotides: TGTGCCAGCAGTGAAGGGAGAAGTACCGGGGAGCTGTTTTTT.